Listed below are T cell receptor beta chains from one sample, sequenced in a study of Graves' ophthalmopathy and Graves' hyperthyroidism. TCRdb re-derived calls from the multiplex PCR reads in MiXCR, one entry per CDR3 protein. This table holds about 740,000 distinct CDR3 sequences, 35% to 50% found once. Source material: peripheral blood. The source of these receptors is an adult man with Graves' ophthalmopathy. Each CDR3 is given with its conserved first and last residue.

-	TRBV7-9	CASSLFGLEGGTQYF
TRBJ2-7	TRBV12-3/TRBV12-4	CASSLMVNSYEQYF
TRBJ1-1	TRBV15	CATSRPGLRAFF
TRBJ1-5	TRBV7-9	CASSLGGDQPQHF
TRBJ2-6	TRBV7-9	CASSLGTGATLSGANVLTF
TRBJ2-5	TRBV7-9	CASSLVRRGVHSGEETQYF
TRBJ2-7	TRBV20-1	CSAVGTQSSYEQYF
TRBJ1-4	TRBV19	CAKRTSRNEKLFF
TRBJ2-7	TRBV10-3	CAISGTGDFYEQYF
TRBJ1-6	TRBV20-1	CSARGWQGGSPLHF
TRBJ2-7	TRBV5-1	CASSLTGFWSDEQYF
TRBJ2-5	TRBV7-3	CASSRGAQETQYF
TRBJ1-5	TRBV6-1	CASSGGRGSNQPQHF
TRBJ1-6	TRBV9	CASTETGVNSPLHF
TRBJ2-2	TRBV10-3	CAISDRASGSGELFF
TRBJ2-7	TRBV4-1	CASSQDGTGDEQYF
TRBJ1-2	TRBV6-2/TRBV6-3	CASSYVPDYGYTF
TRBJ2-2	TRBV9	CASSFRDYTNTGELFF
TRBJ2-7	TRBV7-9	CASSLQGRTYEQYF
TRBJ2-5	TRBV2	CASSGGPETQYF
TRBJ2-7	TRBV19	CASSTSVSRASYEQYF
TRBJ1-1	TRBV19	CAGSVQQRNTEAFF
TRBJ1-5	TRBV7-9	CASSFQSQPQHF
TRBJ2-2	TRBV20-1	CSALPGQANTGELFF
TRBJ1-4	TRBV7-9	CASSSRQSGEKLFF
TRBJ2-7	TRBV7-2	CASSQTPNSYEQYF
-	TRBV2	CASSPTVGNEQFF
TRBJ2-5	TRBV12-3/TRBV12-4	CASSSGPAGSETQYF
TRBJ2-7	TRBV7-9	CASSLEQAFNEQYF
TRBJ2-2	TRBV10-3	CATRETNTGELFF
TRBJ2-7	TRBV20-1	CSAGANQLAEQYF
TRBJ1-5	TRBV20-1	CSARIGTGYSNQPQHF
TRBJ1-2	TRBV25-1	CASSASYEQVYGYTF
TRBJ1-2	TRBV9	CASSVEDDSDYTF
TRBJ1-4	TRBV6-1	CASSGANEKLFF
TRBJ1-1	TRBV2	CASTPRGAGEAFF